This T cell receptor (beta chain) was identified in a study of cytomegalovirus exposure and HLA in healthy donors. PCR primers comprised 60 Vbeta and 13 Jbeta primers. Libraries were prepared by immunoSEQ multiplex PCR; TCRdb keeps only in-frame clonotypes and omits some of them. The sample yields around 110,000 clones, 70% to 80% seen once. Comments on this clone: What it recognizes is unknown.

Study outcomes and limitations: TCR beta chain V- and J-gene trimming was linked, in a later analysis, to a missense variant in DCLRE1C.

V was clipped by 1 base and J by 11 bases, with 18 bases between them. The CDR3 is 16 amino acids. Germline CDR1 reads SGHTA; CDR2 reads FQGNSA. The sequenced sample was PBMCs. The clonotype was recovered from a woman aged 18-29 years in good health and CMV-seronegative. The chain couples TRBV7-2 to TRBJ1-6, with a weak D call TRBD1 (5 bases). The CDR3 loop reads CASSLEGWGPGAPLHF. CDR3 coding DNA: TGTGCCAGCAGCTTAGAAGGCTGGGGCCCGGGGGCACCCCTCCACTTT. Full variable domain (outside the CDR3, taken from reference TRBV7-2 and TRBJ1-6): GAGVSQSPSNKVTEKGKDVELRCDPISGHTALYWYRQSLGQGLEFLIYFQGNSAPDKSGLPSDRFSAERTGGSVSTLTIQRTQQEDSAVYLCASSLEGWGPGAPLHFGNGTRLTVT.